Described below is a single T cell receptor beta chain sequence and its context. These data originate in a study of blood T cell repertoires in COVID-19. Ages ranged from about 18 to 89 years, with residence in some 25 US areas. The data were produced by immunoSEQ multiplex PCR, yet TCRdb's version contains in-frame clones alone and is incomplete. The sample includes about 300,000 clones, nearly 90% of them seen just once. This receptor was taken from a woman aged 18 to 35 with acute COVID-19. The sample taken for sequencing was PBMCs or T cells enriched from blood (not recorded which).

CDR3 DNA: TGTGCCAGCAGCAAAAGGCCCTTGGGGGCCTCCACAGATACGCAGTATTTT. Residues: CASSKRPLGASTDTQYF. The rearrangement joins TRBV7-2 to TRBJ2-3; tentative D call: TRBD1 (6 bases). The CDR3 sequence is 17 residues long. Germline loops: CDR1 SGHTA, CDR2 FQGNSA. V lost 5 bases to trimming and J lost 2 bases, with 20 bases between them.